These 30 T cell receptor beta chains were sequenced from one sample in a study of shared clonotypes between healthy human individuals. TCRdb's table, derived via immunoSEQ multiplex PCR, lists solely in-frame clones and lacks some. The sample lists 550,000 to 800,000 clones; around 90% were seen once. Sequenced sample: memory CD8+ T cells from PBMCs. Subset given: CD45RO+ cells pooled with CCR7-negative TemRA cells. Source of these receptors: a man younger than 35 in good health. Some clones in this sample may be carry-over from other donors' samples.

This clone was recorded only once. CDR3 amino acids: CASSLNSNQPQHF. The CDR3 DNA reads as TGTGCCAGCAGCCTCAATAGCAATCAGCCCCAGCATTTT. V gene TRBV6-6 combines with J gene TRBJ1-5; D is unclear. Germline CDR1 is MNHNY and CDR2 is SVGAGI (reference sequence). Trimming took off 6 bases at V and 0 bases at J, with 6 bases between the two ends. CDR3 length: 13 amino acids.

The CDR3 region has the DNA TGTGCCAGCAGCACCCCGGAGGGGAACGAGCAGTACTTC. It yields the protein CASSTPEGNEQYF. The V call is TRBV6-6, the J call TRBJ2-7; the D gene is possibly TRBD2 (6 bases). Germline V gene lookup returns CDR1 MNHNY and CDR2 SVGAGI (reference sequence). V lost 6 bases and J lost 5, with 14 bases in between. This CDR3 is built from 13 residues.

The chain uses TRBV9 and TRBJ2-6; TRBD1 aligns across 7 bases. CDR3 length equals 16 residues. The germline CDR1 and CDR2 sequences are SGDLS and YYNGEE. The ends lost 4 bases at V and 0 bases at J; junction bases unmatched: 4. This chain's CDR3 is CASSLGTVSGANVLTF. CDR3 bases: TGTGCCAGCAGCCTGGGGACAGTCTCTGGGGCCAACGTCCTGACTTTC.

V is TRBV5-1 and J is TRBJ2-7, with 10 bases lining up with TRBD2. Germline V gene sequence: CDR1 SGHRS, CDR2 YFSETQ. V trimming: 5 bases; J trimming: 0 bases; junction bases outside the gene matches: 14. The CDR3 covers 18 residues. In DNA form, the CDR3 reads TGCGCCAGCAGTATCGGGACTAGCGCAACGAGGAGCTCCTACGAGCAGTACTTC. Its translation is CASSIGTSATRSSYEQYF.

CDR3 sequence reads: CASSLSPSGTHGYNEQFF. The CDR3 region has the DNA TGTGCCAGCAGCTTATCGCCTAGCGGGACCCATGGCTACAATGAGCAGTTCTTC. The V gene is TRBV11-2, the J gene TRBJ2-1, with 9 bases matching TRBD2. Looked up from germline, CDR1 is SGHAT and CDR2 is FQNNGV. J lost 3 bases, V lost 2 bases, and 11 bases had no gene match. There are 18 residues in the CDR3. Drawing the rest from reference TRBV11-2 and TRBJ2-1, the complete variable domain is EAGVAQSPRYKIIEKRQSVAFWCNPISGHATLYWYQQILGQGPKLLIQFQNNGVVDDSQLPKDRFSAERLKGVDSTLKIQPAKLEDSAVYLCASSLSPSGTHGYNEQFFGPGTRLTVL.

The rearrangement links TRBV7-9 to TRBJ2-1; weak D call: TRBD1 (6 bases). The germline gives CDR1 SEHNR, CDR2 FQNEAQ (reference sequence). Trimming stripped 4 bases from V and 7 bases from J, with 20 bases between. The CDR3 totals 16 residues. The CDR3 region has the DNA TGTGCCAGCAGCTCAGCAAAATCCGGGACACCGAATGAGCAGTTCTTC. Translating gives CASSSAKSGTPNEQFF.

In regard to this clone: Within the sample, other DNA sequences also encode this same CDR3. This sequence joins TRBV19 and TRBJ2-7; TRBD2 matches at 12 bases. Losses at the gene ends were 5 bases for V and 0 bases for J; bases not matched to a gene: 2. Per the germline V gene, CDR1 is LNHDA and CDR2 is SQIVND (reference sequence). There are 15 residues in the CDR3. CDR3 loop: CASSLTSGSSYEQYF. DNA of the CDR3: TGTGCCAGTAGTCTGACTAGCGGGAGCTCCTACGAGCAGTACTTC.

This clone was detected once. The gene calls are TRBV5-4 and TRBJ2-4, with 8 bases fitting TRBD2. The germline V gene has CDR1 SGHNT and CDR2 YYREEE (reference sequence). With 4 bases clipped from V and 7 bases from J, the junction kept 16 bases outside the gene matches. The CDR3 length is 17 residues. In DNA, the CDR3 is TGTGCCAGCAGCCTATCTACTAGCGGAGTCCATCTGAACATTCAGTACTTC. Protein sequence: CASSLSTSGVHLNIQYF.

The chain has TRBV4-2 and TRBJ2-1; TRBD2 matches 10 bases. The CDR3 consists of 14 residues. CDR1 is LGHNA and CDR2 is YNFKEQ in the germline V gene. Trimming cost V 6 bases and J 6 bases; bases outside gene matches: 5. In nucleotides, the CDR3 is TGTGCCAGCAGTCCCGGACTAGCGGTCAATGAGCAGTTCTTC. It yields the protein CASSPGLAVNEQFF.

The V and J genes are TRBV25-1 and TRBJ2-7, with D maybe TRBD1 (5 bases). Trimming stripped 10 bases from V and 3 bases from J, with 16 bases between. The CDR3 sequence is 13 residues long. The germline gives CDR1 MGHDK, CDR2 SYGVNS. The CDR3 spells CATLSDTHYEQYF. The CDR3 DNA is TGTGCCACCCTGTCGGACACTCACTACGAGCAGTACTTC.

The chain has TRBV9 and TRBJ2-7; 12 bases align to TRBD1. Germline V gene sequence: CDR1 SGDLS, CDR2 YYNGEE. V lost 0 bases and J lost 5; bases outside the gene matches: 3. This CDR3 has 15 residues. The DNA of the CDR3 is TGTGCCAGCAGCGTAGAAGGGACAGGGGGCGACGAGCAGTACTTC. Amino acids: CASSVEGTGGDEQYF. Using reference TRBV9 and TRBJ2-7 for the parts outside the CDR3, the full variable domain is DSGVTQTPKHLITATGQRVTLRCSPRSGDLSVYWYQQSLDQGLQFLIQYYNGEERAKGNILERFSAQQFPDLHSELNLSSLELGDSALYFCASSVEGTGGDEQYFGPGTRLTVT.

The rearrangement uses TRBV7-9 and TRBJ1-1; 8 bases are shared with TRBD1. Germline CDR1 reads SEHNR; CDR2 reads FQNEAQ (reference sequence). J was trimmed by 8 bases and V by 6 bases; bases with no gene match: 5. The CDR3 spans 12 residues. The CDR3 is CASSPWTGEAFF. The CDR3 DNA is TGTGCCAGCAGTCCTTGGACAGGGGAAGCTTTCTTT. The full variable domain, completed using reference TRBV7-9 and TRBJ1-1, is DTGVSQNPRHKITKRGQNVTFRCDPISEHNRLYWYRQTLGQGPEFLTYFQNEAQLEKSRLLSDRFSAERPKGSFSTLEIQRTEQGDSAMYLCASSPWTGEAFFGQGTRLTVV.

The chain couples TRBV19 to TRBJ2-1, with TRBD2 matching over 13 bases. The J segment lost 10 bases and the V segment lost 5 bases, leaving 11 bases of the junction unmatched. The CDR3 extends over 16 amino acids. The germline gives CDR1 LNHDA, CDR2 SQIVND (reference sequence). CDR3 protein: CASSPLAGGPSDEQFF. CDR3 bases: TGTGCCAGTAGTCCACTAGCGGGAGGGCCGTCGGACGAGCAGTTCTTC.

This clone was detected a few times. The V and J genes are TRBV11-2 and TRBJ2-7; TRBD2 might be the D (6 bases). This CDR3 has 12 residues. Trimming removed 5 bases from V and 5 bases from J, with 10 bases in between. Germline CDR1 reads SGHAT; CDR2 reads FQNNGV. Written as DNA, the CDR3 is TGTGCCAGCAGCGGACTAATCCACGAGCAGTACTTC. It yields the protein CASSGLIHEQYF.

The CDR3 nucleotides are TGTGCCAGCAGTGAAGGGACAGGTCCTGGAAACACCATATATTTT. It specifies CASSEGTGPGNTIYF. The chain links TRBV25-1 to TRBJ1-3; TRBD1 matches 8 bases. CDR3 length: 15 residues. J was trimmed by 2 bases and V by 2 bases; bases with no gene match: 2. The V gene's germline CDR1 is MGHDK and CDR2 SYGVNS.

The chain uses TRBV4-2 and TRBJ2-7, with 8 bases fitting TRBD2. CDR3 length: 17 amino acids. V lost 4 bases to trimming and J lost 4 bases; unmatched junction nucleotides: 15. Per germline, CDR1 LGHNA and CDR2 YNFKEQ. The CDR3 DNA reads TGTGCCAGCAGCCTCCCCCGGGGGGGCAGGCATTTTTACGAGCAGTACTTC. Encoded protein: CASSLPRGGRHFYEQYF.

The chain employs TRBV7-9 and TRBJ2-7; maybe TRBD2 (6 bases). Trimming removed 6 bases at V and 2 bases at J, with 11 bases between. This CDR3 has 13 amino acids. Germline CDR1 is SEHNR and CDR2 is FQNEAQ (reference sequence). CDR3 in amino acids: CASRPGGTYEQYF. DNA of the CDR3: TGTGCCAGCAGACCCGGGGGAACCTACGAGCAGTACTTC.

The rearrangement links TRBV6-1 to TRBJ2-1; 7 bases are shared with TRBD2. CDR3 length equals 15 residues. Germline V gene data show CDR1 as MNHNS and CDR2 as SASEGT. V trimming: 1 base; J trimming: 3 bases; junction bases outside the gene matches: 3. DNA for the CDR3: TGTGCCAGCAGTGAAGTCCCGGGAGGCTACAATGAGCAGTTCTTC. Translating it yields CASSEVPGGYNEQFF.

This chain's CDR3 is CASSRALAETSYNEQFF. The DNA for the CDR3 is TGTGCCAGCAGCCGGGCCTTAGCGGAAACCTCCTACAATGAGCAGTTCTTC. The chain couples TRBV28 to TRBJ2-1; D perhaps matches TRBD2 (6 bases). The CDR3 consists of 17 residues. Between the trimmed V and J ends, which lost 6 bases and 0 bases, there was a span of 18 bases. Germline lookup yields CDR1 MDHEN and CDR2 SYDVKM.

The chain couples TRBV6-6 to TRBJ1-4; D is ambiguous. Trimming removed 4 bases from V and 4 bases from J, with 4 bases in between. Germline loops: CDR1 MNHNY, CDR2 SVGAGI (reference sequence). The CDR3 has 12 residues. Written as DNA, the CDR3 is TGTGCCAGCAGTTGGGTTAATGAAAAACTGTTTTTT. Translation: CASSWVNEKLFF.

The J gene is TRBJ2-1, the V gene TRBV28; D may be TRBD1 (5 bases). V dropped 1 base and J dropped 0 bases, with 7 bases sitting between them. The CDR3 spans 15 residues. Germline CDR1 is MDHEN and CDR2 is SYDVKM. CDR3: CASSLYGHSYNEQFF. DNA of the CDR3: TGTGCCAGCAGTTTATACGGACACTCCTACAATGAGCAGTTCTTC.

V is TRBV4-2 and J is TRBJ1-1; maybe TRBD1 (5 bases). The CDR3 consists of 16 residues. Germline V gene data show CDR1 as LGHNA and CDR2 as YNFKEQ. V was shortened by 1 base and J by 3 bases, with 15 bases between the two germline ends. In DNA, the CDR3 is TGTGCCAGCAGCCAAGCACCCAGGGACGCTTACACTGAAGCTTTCTTT. Translated, it gives CASSQAPRDAYTEAFF.

The V call is TRBV29-1, the J call TRBJ1-4; a possible D gene is TRBD1 (6 bases). Trimming cost V 5 bases and J 4 bases, with 11 bases left between them. This CDR3 has 13 amino acids. Germline V gene sequence: CDR1 SQVTM, CDR2 ANQGSEA. The CDR3 DNA follows: TGCAGCGTTTTAGGGGGAGGTAATGAAAAACTGTTTTTT. Translation: CSVLGGGNEKLFF.

The chain has TRBV4-1 and TRBJ2-1; D is ambiguous. The CDR3 loop spans 13 amino acids. V shed 0 bases and J shed 10 bases, with 10 bases lying between them. Germline assignment: CDR1 MGHRA and CDR2 YSYEKL. The CDR3 nucleotides read TGCGCCAGCAGCCAAGATCGGATGTTAGAGCAGTTCTTC. This encodes CASSQDRMLEQFF.

The rearrangement joins TRBV29-1 to TRBJ2-5, with D perhaps matching TRBD1 or TRBD2 (6 bases each). This CDR3 is 14 amino acids long. Trimming took 4 bases from V and 2 from J, leaving 14 bases between them. Germline-derived CDR1 and CDR2 are SQVTM and ANQGSEA. The DNA of the CDR3 is TGCAGCGTTGCTGTCGGAGGGGGACAAGAGACCCAGTACTTC. It codes for CSVAVGGGQETQYF.

The V and J genes are TRBV7-9 and TRBJ2-1, with a weak D call TRBD1 (5 bases). This CDR3 comprises 15 residues. Germline V gene data show CDR1 as SEHNR and CDR2 as FQNEAQ (reference sequence). V dropped 5 bases and J dropped 6 bases, with 17 bases sitting between them. CDR3 region: CASSRRPREGNEQFF. The CDR3, as DNA: TGTGCCAGCAGCCGCCGACCCAGGGAAGGCAATGAGCAGTTCTTC.

The chain joins TRBV10-3 to TRBJ2-3; D may be TRBD2 (6 bases). The CDR3 covers 15 residues. Trimming removed 4 bases from V and 0 bases from J, with 11 bases in between. Germline CDR1 reads ENHRY; CDR2 reads SYGVKD. CDR3 in DNA: TGTGCCATCAGTGGTGGGACTGCGAGCACAGATACGCAGTATTTT. It specifies CAISGGTASTDTQYF.

V and J are TRBV27 and TRBJ1-5; the D is unclear. CDR3 length: 13 amino acids. V lost 6 bases and J lost 2, with 8 bases in between. Germline V lookup: CDR1 MNHEY, CDR2 SMNVEV (reference sequence). DNA for the CDR3: TGTGCCAGCAGGTTGTCGCGCAATCAGCCCCAGCATTTT. Translating gives CASRLSRNQPQHF.

This clone has only one observation. The CDR3 protein is CASSQESPIQETQYF. CDR3 DNA: TGTGCCAGCAGCCAAGAGAGTCCAATCCAAGAGACCCAGTACTTC. The chain uses TRBV14 and TRBJ2-5; D not certain. The V end was cut by 0 bases, the J end by 1 base, with 9 bases between. In germline, CDR1 is SGHDN, CDR2 FVKESK. The CDR3 is 15 amino acids.

J is TRBJ2-7 and V is TRBV9, with D possibly TRBD1 on 6 matching bases. Germline CDR1 reads SGDLS; CDR2 reads YYNGEE. This CDR3 has 15 residues. V was clipped by 4 bases and J by 2 bases, with 16 bases between them. CDR3 nucleotide sequence: TGTGCCAGCAGCCCTGGGAAGGGGGTCACCTACGAGCAGTACTTC. Translation gives CASSPGKGVTYEQYF.